This TCR beta chain is from a study of cytomegalovirus exposure and HLA in healthy donors. The donors were members of the validation cohort comprising about 120 subjects, separate from the approximately 630-subject first cohort. Germline loops: CDR1 WSHSY, CDR2 SAAADI. CDR3 length: 15 residues. Trimming removed 1 base at V and 4 bases at J, with 11 bases between. Study-wide findings and caveats: It was reported that the classifier diagnosed cytomegalovirus status with high specificity and sensitivity in both the original and validation cohorts. Around 160 TCR beta chains were listed as cytomegalovirus-associated. Most TCR sequences proved rare, with some public TCRs found in many donors.

Remarks on this clone: Its specificity is unknown.

Assay used: immunoSEQ multiplex PCR; TCRdb lists only in-frame clones, some missing. Found here are about 160,000 clones, around 92% of them singletons; the top ten hold 4% to 5%. J is TRBJ1-3 and V is TRBV10-2, with D possibly matching TRBD1 (5 bases). The material sequenced was PBMCs. This TCR was recovered from a man between 18 and 29 years old in good health and CMV-seropositive. The CDR3 sequence is CASSELGDWGNTIYF. The CDR3 DNA is TGCGCCAGCAGTGAGTTGGGGGACTGGGGAAACACCATATATTTT.